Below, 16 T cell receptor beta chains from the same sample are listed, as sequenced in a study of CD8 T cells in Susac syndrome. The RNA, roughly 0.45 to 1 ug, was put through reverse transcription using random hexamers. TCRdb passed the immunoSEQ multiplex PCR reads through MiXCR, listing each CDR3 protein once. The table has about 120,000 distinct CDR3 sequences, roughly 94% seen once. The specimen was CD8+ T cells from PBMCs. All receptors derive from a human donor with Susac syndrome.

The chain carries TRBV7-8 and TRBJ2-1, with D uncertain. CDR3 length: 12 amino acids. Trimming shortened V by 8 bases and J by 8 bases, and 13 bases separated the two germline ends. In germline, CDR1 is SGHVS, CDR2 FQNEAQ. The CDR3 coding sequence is TGTGCCAGCGCCCCGGGCCGGGATGAGCAGTTCTTC. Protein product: CASAPGRDEQFF.

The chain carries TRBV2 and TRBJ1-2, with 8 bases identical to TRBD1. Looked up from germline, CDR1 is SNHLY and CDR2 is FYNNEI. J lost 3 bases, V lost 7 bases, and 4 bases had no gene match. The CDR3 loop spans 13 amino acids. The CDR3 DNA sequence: TGTGCCAGCAAGGACAGGGATCACTATGGCTACACCTTC. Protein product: CASKDRDHYGYTF.

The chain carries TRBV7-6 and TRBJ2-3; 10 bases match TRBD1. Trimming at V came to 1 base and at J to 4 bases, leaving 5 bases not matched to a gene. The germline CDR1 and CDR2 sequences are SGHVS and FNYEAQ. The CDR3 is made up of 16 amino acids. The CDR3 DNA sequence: TGTGCCAGCAGCTTAGGCACCGGGACAGGGGCAGATACGCAGTATTTT. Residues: CASSLGTGTGADTQYF.

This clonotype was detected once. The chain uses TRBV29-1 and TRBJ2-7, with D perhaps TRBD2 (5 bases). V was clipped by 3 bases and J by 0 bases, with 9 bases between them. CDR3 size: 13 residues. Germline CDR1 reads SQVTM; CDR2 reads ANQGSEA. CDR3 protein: CSVEPAGSYEQYF. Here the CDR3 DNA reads TGCAGCGTTGAGCCCGCGGGCTCCTACGAGCAGTACTTC.

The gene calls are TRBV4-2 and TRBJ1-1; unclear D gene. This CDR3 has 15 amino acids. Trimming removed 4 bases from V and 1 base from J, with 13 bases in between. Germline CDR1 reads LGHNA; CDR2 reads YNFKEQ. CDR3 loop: CASSPLLTANTEAFF. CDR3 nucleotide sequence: TGTGCCAGCAGCCCTCTATTAACGGCGAACACTGAAGCTTTCTTT.

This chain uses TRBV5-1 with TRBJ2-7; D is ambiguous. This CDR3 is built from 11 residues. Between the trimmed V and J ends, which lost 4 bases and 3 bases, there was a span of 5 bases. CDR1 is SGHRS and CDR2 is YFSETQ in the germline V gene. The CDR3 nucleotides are TGCGCCAGCAGCCAGAACTACGAGCAGTACTTC. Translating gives CASSQNYEQYF. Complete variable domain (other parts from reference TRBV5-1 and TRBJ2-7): KAGVTQTPRYLIKTRGQQVTLSCSPISGHRSVSWYQQTPGQGLQFLFEYFSETQRNKGNFPGRFSGRQFSNSRSEMNVSTLELGDSALYLCASSQNYEQYFGPGTRLTVT.

The CDR3 DNA reads TGCAGTGCTAGAGTGCCAACGGAGTATGGCTACACCTTC. Translation: CSARVPTEYGYTF. V and J are TRBV20-1 and TRBJ1-2; D gene unclear. The V end lost 1 base, the J end lost 5 bases, and 11 bases lay between the germline ends. Germline CDR1 DFQATT, CDR2 SNEGSKA (reference sequence). The CDR3 contains 13 residues.

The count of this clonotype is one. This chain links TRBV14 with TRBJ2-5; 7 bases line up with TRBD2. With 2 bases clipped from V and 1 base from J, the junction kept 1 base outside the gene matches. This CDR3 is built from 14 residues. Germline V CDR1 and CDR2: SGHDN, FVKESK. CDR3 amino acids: CASSQRTSQETQYF. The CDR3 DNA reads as TGTGCCAGCAGCCAACGGACTAGCCAAGAGACCCAGTACTTC.

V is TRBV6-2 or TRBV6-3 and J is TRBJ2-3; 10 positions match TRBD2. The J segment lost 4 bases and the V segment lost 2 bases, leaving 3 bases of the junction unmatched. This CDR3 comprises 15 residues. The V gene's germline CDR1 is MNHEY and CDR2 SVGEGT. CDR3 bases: TGTGCCAGCAGTTACAAAGCGGGGGGGCCAGATACGCAGTATTTT. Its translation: CASSYKAGGPDTQYF.

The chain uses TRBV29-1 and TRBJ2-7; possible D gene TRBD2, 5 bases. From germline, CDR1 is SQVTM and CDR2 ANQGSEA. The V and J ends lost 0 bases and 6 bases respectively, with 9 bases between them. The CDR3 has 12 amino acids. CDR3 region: CSVEDRGGEQYF. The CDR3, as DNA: TGCAGCGTTGAAGATCGGGGTGGCGAGCAGTACTTC.

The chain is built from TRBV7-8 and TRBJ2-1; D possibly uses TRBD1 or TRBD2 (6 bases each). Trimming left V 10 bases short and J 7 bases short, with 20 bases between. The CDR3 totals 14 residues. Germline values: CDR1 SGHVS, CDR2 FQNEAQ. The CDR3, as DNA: TGTGCCACCCAGTCAGGGGCAGGGAGGAATGAGCAGTTCTTC. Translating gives CATQSGAGRNEQFF.

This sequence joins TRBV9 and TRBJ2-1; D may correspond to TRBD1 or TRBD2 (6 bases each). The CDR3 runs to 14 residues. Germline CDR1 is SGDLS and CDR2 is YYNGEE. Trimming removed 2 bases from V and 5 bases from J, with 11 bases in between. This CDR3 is CASSVRGLDNEQFF. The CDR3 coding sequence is TGTGCCAGCAGCGTTCGGGGGCTCGACAATGAGCAGTTCTTC. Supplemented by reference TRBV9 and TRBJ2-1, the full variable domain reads DSGVTQTPKHLITATGQRVTLRCSPRSGDLSVYWYQQSLDQGLQFLIQYYNGEERAKGNILERFSAQQFPDLHSELNLSSLELGDSALYFCASSVRGLDNEQFFGPGTRLTVL.

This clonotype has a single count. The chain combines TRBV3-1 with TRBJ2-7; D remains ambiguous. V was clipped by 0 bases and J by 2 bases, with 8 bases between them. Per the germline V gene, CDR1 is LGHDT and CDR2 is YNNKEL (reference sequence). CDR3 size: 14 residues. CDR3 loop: CASSQDGSPYEQYF. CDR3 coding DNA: TGTGCCAGCAGCCAAGACGGATCCCCCTACGAGCAGTACTTC.

CDR3 in amino acids: CASSPLTGGRPDTEAFF. CDR3 in DNA: TGTGCCAGCAGCCCGCTGACAGGGGGCAGGCCGGACACTGAAGCTTTCTTT. This chain links TRBV6-1 with TRBJ1-1; 10 nucleotides align to TRBD1. Germline assignment: CDR1 MNHNS and CDR2 SASEGT. J lost 3 bases, V lost 6 bases, and 13 bases had no gene match. The CDR3 is 17 residues long.

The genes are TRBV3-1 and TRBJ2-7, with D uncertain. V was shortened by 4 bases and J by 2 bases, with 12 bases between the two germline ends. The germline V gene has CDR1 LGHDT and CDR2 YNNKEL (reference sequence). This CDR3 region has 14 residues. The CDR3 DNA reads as TGTGCCAGCAGCCCCAAGGACGGACCCTACGAGCAGTACTTC. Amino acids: CASSPKDGPYEQYF.

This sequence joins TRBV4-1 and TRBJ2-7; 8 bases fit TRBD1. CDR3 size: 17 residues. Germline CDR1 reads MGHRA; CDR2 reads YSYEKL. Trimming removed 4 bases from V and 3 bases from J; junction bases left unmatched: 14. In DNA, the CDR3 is TGCGCCAGCAGCCCTGGACCCACCGGGACAGGAGACTACGAGCAGTACTTC. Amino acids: CASSPGPTGTGDYEQYF.